These 6 T cell receptor beta chains originate from one sample sequenced in a study of T cell responses to AZD1222 COVID-19 vaccine. Sequencing used immunoSEQ multiplex PCR; TCRdb keeps in-frame clones, though not all of them. The sample records roughly 110,000 clones, around 90% being singletons. The starting material was peripheral blood, obtained on day 0 of AZD1222 vaccination. Every receptor here comes from an adult in good health.

This chain uses TRBV5-1 with TRBJ2-3, with 8 bases that match TRBD2. Germline CDR1 SGHRS, CDR2 YFSETQ. The CDR3 has 15 amino acids. V trimming: 0 bases; J trimming: 4 bases; junction bases outside the gene matches: 4. The DNA for the CDR3 is TGCGCCAGCAGCTTGGAACTAGCGGATTCAGATACGCAGTATTTT. Protein: CASSLELADSDTQYF.

This clone came up many times. The rearrangement links TRBV6-5 to TRBJ2-1; D may be TRBD1 or TRBD2 (6 bases each). V was clipped by 11 bases and J by 4 bases, with 18 bases between them. The CDR3 is 14 residues long. Germline V CDR1 and CDR2: MNHEY, SVGAGI. DNA of the CDR3: TGTGCCTCAAGGGGGGACCACGGATACAATGAGCAGTTCTTC. Its protein is CASRGDHGYNEQFF.

The J gene is TRBJ2-7, the V gene TRBV5-1, with 12 nucleotides matching TRBD2. Losses at the gene ends were 4 bases for V and 5 bases for J; bases not matched to a gene: 10. The CDR3 has 16 amino acids. Per the germline V gene, CDR1 is SGHRS and CDR2 is YFSETQ. The CDR3 loop reads CASSIGLAGSLDEQYF. Written as DNA, the CDR3 is TGCGCCAGCAGCATCGGACTAGCGGGAAGTCTCGACGAGCAGTACTTC.

The chain has TRBV7-2 and TRBJ2-7; 12 bases map to TRBD2. Germline CDR1 and CDR2: SGHTA and FQGNSA. This CDR3 has 16 amino acids. J was trimmed by 3 bases and V by 4 bases; bases with no gene match: 7. As DNA, the CDR3 is TGTGCCAGCAGCTATGGACTAGCGGGAAACAGCTACGAGCAGTACTTC. Amino acids: CASSYGLAGNSYEQYF.

The V call is TRBV28, the J call TRBJ2-7, with D possibly being TRBD2 (6 bases). The CDR3 covers 16 residues. The germline CDR1 and CDR2 sequences are MDHEN and SYDVKM. The V and J ends lost 7 bases and 2 bases respectively, with 21 bases between them. CDR3 protein: CASNNPKGRGTYEQYF. CDR3 DNA: TGTGCCAGCAATAATCCAAAGGGGCGGGGAACCTACGAGCAGTACTTC.

The chain has TRBV28 and TRBJ1-2; D remains unclear. This CDR3 spans 15 amino acids. V was pared by 5 bases and J by 8 bases, with 21 bases between. Germline V lookup: CDR1 MDHEN, CDR2 SYDVKM. The CDR3 here is CASSPQDRELEGYTF. The CDR3 DNA is TGTGCCAGCAGTCCACAAGATAGGGAGTTGGAAGGCTACACCTTC.